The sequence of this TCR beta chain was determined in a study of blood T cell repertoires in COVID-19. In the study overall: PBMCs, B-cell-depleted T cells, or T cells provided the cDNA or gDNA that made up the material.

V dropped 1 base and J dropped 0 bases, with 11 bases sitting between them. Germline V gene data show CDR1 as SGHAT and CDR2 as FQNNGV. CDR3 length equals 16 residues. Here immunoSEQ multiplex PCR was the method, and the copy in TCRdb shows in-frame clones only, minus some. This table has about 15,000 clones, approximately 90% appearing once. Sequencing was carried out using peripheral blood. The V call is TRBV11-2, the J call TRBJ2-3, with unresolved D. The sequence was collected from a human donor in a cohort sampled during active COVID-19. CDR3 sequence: CASSLGASPSTDTQYF. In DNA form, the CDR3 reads TGTGCCAGCAGCTTAGGGGCGTCTCCTAGCACAGATACGCAGTATTTT.